Below are 21 T cell receptor beta chains sequenced from a single sample in a study of cytomegalovirus exposure and HLA in healthy donors listed by TCRdb under 2017. The method was the immunoSEQ multiplex PCR assay. For the multiplex PCR, a mixture combining 60 forward primers for TCR Vbeta segments and 13 reverse primers for TCR Jbeta segments was used. Held by TCRdb, this immuneACCESS table contains in-frame sequences only and omits some clones. Under half of the omission traces to an unresolved V gene where checked; the cause of the rest is unknown. Counted in this sample were over 110,000 clones; 70% to 80% of them appeared once. The ten biggest clones cover 2% to 2.5% of the sample. Sequencing input: PBMCs. The receptors originated from a young woman in good health and CMV-seropositive.

The genes are TRBV7-8 and TRBJ1-1; 10 positions agree with TRBD1. Losses at the gene ends were 0 bases for V and 3 bases for J; bases not matched to a gene: 10. Germline V lookup: CDR1 SGHVS, CDR2 FQNEAQ. This CDR3 is built from 18 residues. The DNA of the CDR3 is TGTGCCAGCAGCTTAGCGCGACAGGGGGCTTATTGGGACACTGAAGCTTTCTTT. This gives the protein CASSLARQGAYWDTEAFF.

The chain uses TRBV28 and TRBJ2-1; 13 bases map to TRBD2. The V segment lost 6 bases and the J segment 6 bases; nucleotides outside the gene matches: 8. This CDR3 is built from 16 residues. Germline CDR1 and CDR2: MDHEN and SYDVKM. The CDR3 loop is CASRLRTSGGFNEQFF. The CDR3 bases are TGTGCCAGCAGACTCAGGACTAGCGGGGGTTTCAATGAGCAGTTCTTC.

The rearrangement uses TRBV7-2 and TRBJ2-3; 12 bases fit TRBD2. Germline V gives CDR1 SGHTA, CDR2 FQGNSA. This CDR3 spans 14 amino acids. V lost 5 bases to trimming and J lost 7 bases; unmatched junction nucleotides: 4. DNA of the CDR3: TGTGCCAGCAGCCCCCGGACTAGCGGGAATACGCAGTATTTT. Translation: CASSPRTSGNTQYF.

The CDR3 sequence: CASSMRGRRGSEAFF. The CDR3, as DNA: TGTGCCAGTAGTATGCGTGGCCGCAGAGGGTCTGAAGCTTTCTTT. The J gene is TRBJ1-1, the V gene TRBV19, with D unclear. The germline V gene has CDR1 LNHDA and CDR2 SQIVND (reference sequence). V lost 3 bases and J lost 6, with 17 bases in between. The CDR3 contains 15 residues. Variable domain in full (rest from reference TRBV19 and TRBJ1-1): DGGITQSPKYLFRKEGQNVTLSCEQNLNHDAMYWYRQDPGQGLRLIYYSQIVNDFQKGDIAEGYSVSREKKESFPLTVTSAQKNPTAFYLCASSMRGRRGSEAFFGQGTRLTVV.

V usage is TRBV6-5 and J usage is TRBJ2-1; 8 bases agree with TRBD2. Germline CDR1 is MNHEY and CDR2 is SVGAGI. Unmatched junction bases numbered 12, after V lost 4 bases and J lost 7 bases. The CDR3 totals 16 residues. In DNA, the CDR3 is TGTGCCAGCAGTTCAACCCGGGGGGGCCAAAGGAATGAGCAGTTCTTC. Protein product: CASSSTRGGQRNEQFF.

The chain links TRBV29-1 to TRBJ1-1, with D possibly matching TRBD1 (5 bases). V was cut by 4 bases and J by 3 bases, with 18 bases left in between. Germline-derived CDR1 and CDR2 are SQVTM and ANQGSEA. This CDR3 region has 15 residues. The CDR3 sequence is CSVGRDSLGDTEAFF. As DNA, the CDR3 is TGCAGCGTTGGCCGGGACTCCCTAGGTGACACTGAAGCTTTCTTT.

V usage is TRBV18 and J usage is TRBJ1-1, with D uncertain. CDR3 length: 16 residues. With 3 bases removed from V and 0 bases from J, the gap between germline ends came to 14 bases. Looked up from germline, CDR1 is KGHSH and CDR2 is LQKENI. The CDR3 DNA reads as TGTGCCAGCTCACCCCCCCCTCGGAGAGTGAACACTGAAGCTTTCTTT. The encoded protein is CASSPPPRRVNTEAFF. The full variable domain, its missing parts supplied by reference TRBV18 and TRBJ1-1, is NAGVMQNPRHLVRRRGQEARLRCSPMKGHSHVYWYRQLPEEGLKFMVYLQKENIIDESGMPKERFSAEFPKEGPSILRIQQVVRGDSAAYFCASSPPPRRVNTEAFFGQGTRLTVV.

The J gene is TRBJ1-4, the V gene TRBV28; D is ambiguous. The CDR3 covers 15 residues. The V gene lost 6 bases and the J gene lost 0 bases, with 11 bases spanning the gap. In germline, CDR1 is MDHEN, CDR2 SYDVKM. The CDR3 is CASSSFLATNEKLFF. DNA for the CDR3: TGTGCCAGCAGCTCCTTTCTAGCAACTAATGAAAAACTGTTTTTT.

The chain links TRBV11-2 to TRBJ2-7; 8 bases are a match to TRBD2. The germline V gene has CDR1 SGHAT and CDR2 FQNNGV. The J segment lost 7 bases and the V segment lost 3 bases, leaving 5 bases of the junction unmatched. This CDR3 contains 13 residues. CDR3 in amino acids: CASSFGGGLEQYF. CDR3 sequence (DNA): TGTGCCAGCAGCTTCGGGGGGGGGCTTGAGCAGTACTTC.

V usage is TRBV19 and J usage is TRBJ1-6; D uncertain. V lost 7 bases and J lost 0, with 4 bases in between. The CDR3 consists of 13 residues. The V gene's germline CDR1 is LNHDA and CDR2 SQIVND (reference sequence). The CDR3 region is CASTSSYNSPLHF. In DNA, the CDR3 is TGTGCCAGTACCAGCTCCTATAATTCACCCCTCCACTTT.

The chain is built from TRBV6-1 and TRBJ1-6; TRBD1 might be the D (6 bases). The germline gives CDR1 MNHNS, CDR2 SASEGT. This CDR3 spans 12 amino acids. V gave up 1 base and J gave up 14 bases, with 9 bases separating them. The CDR3 region has the DNA TGTGCCAGCAGTGAAGTGAGGGGGACCCTCCACTTT. This encodes CASSEVRGTLHF.

This sequence joins TRBV9 and TRBJ2-3; the D gene is possibly TRBD1 (6 bases). CDR3 length equals 14 residues. V shed 3 bases and J shed 4 bases, with 12 bases lying between them. Germline V CDR1 and CDR2: SGDLS, YYNGEE. The DNA of the CDR3 is TGTGCCAGCAGCGATCTACAGGGTTCAGATACGCAGTATTTT. The encoded protein is CASSDLQGSDTQYF.

This chain connects TRBV9 to TRBJ2-3; no firm D call. V lost 4 bases to trimming and J lost 10 bases, with 19 bases between them. This CDR3 is 14 amino acids long. Germline V gives CDR1 SGDLS, CDR2 YYNGEE. In DNA, the CDR3 is TGTGCCAGCAGCCCCGAGGTCGCATTTTGGGCGCAGTATTTT. This translates into CASSPEVAFWAQYF.

The chain is built from TRBV21-1 and TRBJ2-6; the tabulated D call, TRBD1, remains unverified against the DNA. TRBV21-1 is a pseudogene segment. The CDR3 covers 20 residues. In DNA form, the CDR3 reads TGTGCCAGCAGCTCAAAGAGGGGGCTTAGGAGCTCCCCTGGGGCCAACGTCCTGACTTTC. Protein product: CASSSKRGLRSSPGANVLTF.

A few counts support this clone. The chain links TRBV28 to TRBJ2-3; perhaps TRBD1 as D (5 bases). The ends were cut back, 6 bases at V and 2 bases at J, with 12 bases in the middle. The CDR3 extends over 14 amino acids. Germline V gene sequence: CDR1 MDHEN, CDR2 SYDVKM. The CDR3 sequence is CASRQTVFTDTQYF. The CDR3 coding sequence is TGTGCCAGCAGACAGACAGTCTTCACAGATACGCAGTATTTT.

This sequence joins TRBV10-2 and TRBJ2-1; weak D call: TRBD1 (5 bases). CDR1 and CDR2 (germline): WSHSY, SAAADI. V was cut by 1 base and J by 7 bases, with 23 bases left in between. The CDR3 is made up of 18 amino acids. CDR3 loop: CASSEFPKTVAKGNEQFF. The CDR3 DNA sequence: TGCGCCAGCAGTGAGTTCCCGAAGACCGTCGCCAAGGGGAATGAGCAGTTCTTC.

Only a few counts were recorded for this clone. The gene calls are TRBV5-4 and TRBJ1-4; a weak D match, TRBD1 (6 bases). CDR1 and CDR2 from the germline V gene are SGHNT and YYREEE (reference sequence). This CDR3 has 15 residues. Trimming took 0 bases from V and 0 from J, leaving 6 bases between them. The CDR3 spells CASSLAGATNEKLFF. In DNA, the CDR3 is TGTGCCAGCAGCTTGGCAGGGGCAACTAATGAAAAACTGTTTTTT.

V is TRBV7-6 and J is TRBJ1-1; D call uncertain. Germline values: CDR1 SGHVS, CDR2 FNYEAQ. V dropped 5 bases and J dropped 1 base, with 11 bases sitting between them. The CDR3 sequence is 14 residues long. CDR3 sequence (DNA): TGTGCCAGCAGCCGCACGGGATCGAACACTGAAGCTTTCTTT. This codes for CASSRTGSNTEAFF. Complete variable domain (other parts from reference TRBV7-6 and TRBJ1-1): GAGVSQSPRYKVTKRGQDVALRCDPISGHVSLYWYRQALGQGPEFLTYFNYEAQQDKSGLPNDRFSAERPEGSISTLTIQRTEQRDSAMYRCASSRTGSNTEAFFGQGTRLTVV.

This clone was found once. The J gene is TRBJ1-1, the V gene TRBV11-3; D is possibly TRBD1 (6 bases). Germline CDR1 SGHNT, CDR2 YENEEA. V lost 4 bases and J lost 4, with 10 bases in between. CDR3 size: 13 residues. Written as DNA, the CDR3 is TGTGCCAGCAGCTGGGGGCTTGGCACTGAAGCTTTCTTT. Encoded protein: CASSWGLGTEAFF.

The rearrangement joins TRBV19 to TRBJ2-5, with TRBD1 matching over 7 bases. The ends lost 6 bases at V and 1 base at J; junction bases unmatched: 8. The CDR3 contains 15 residues. Germline-derived CDR1 and CDR2 are LNHDA and SQIVND (reference sequence). In nucleotides, the CDR3 is TGTGCCAGTAGGCGACTACACAGGGGCCAAGAGACCCAGTACTTC. Protein product: CASRRLHRGQETQYF.

In the case of this clone: At one boundary the junction diverges from the germline segment, which might be a read error. This chain uses TRBV7-2 with TRBJ1-2, with 7 nucleotides matching TRBD1. This CDR3 is 16 amino acids long. The germline V gene has CDR1 SGHTA and CDR2 FQGNSA. CDR3 DNA sequence: TGTGCCGGCAGGAGGGACAGTTCCCTTTATAGCTATGGCTACACCTTC. It specifies CAGRRDSSLYSYGYTF.